This entry concerns a single T cell receptor (beta chain). Its antigen remains unidentified. The germline V and J ends were trimmed by 3 bases and 6 bases, with 19 bases remaining between them. CDR1 is SGHAT and CDR2 is FQNNGV in the germline V gene. The CDR3 spans 16 residues. This entry belongs to a study of spatial heterogeneity in lung cancer. About the research overall: Follow-up PBMC specimens underwent sequencing when available; their median timing was approximately 22 months after resection.

One entry per CDR3 protein results from TCRdb running MiXCR on the 5' RACE reads. The table shows about 94,000 distinct CDR3 sequences, with 19% occurring only once. Findings of the study overall: There were more appearances of ubiquitous expanded tumor TCRs in blood at resection than at follow-up.

Stated time point: blood at routine non-recurrence follow-up after resection. Without sorting, whole RNA was sequenced from tumor, nontumor lung or frozen PBMC. The J gene is TRBJ2-3, the V gene TRBV11-2; D is undetermined. This clonotype was sampled from a male donor with early-stage non-small cell lung cancer. The sequenced sample was PBMCs, obtained at follow-up. The CDR3: CASSFIPLQLGDTQYF. The CDR3 coding sequence is TGTGCCAGCAGCTTTATCCCGCTACAACTTGGGGATACGCAGTATTTT.